The rows below give T cell receptor beta chains drawn from one sample of a study of prognosis after radiotherapy for stage I lung cancer. Each CDR3 protein is one row after TCRdb ran MiXCR on the multiplex PCR reads. The sample includes approximately 13,000 distinct CDR3 sequences, approximately 53% of them seen just once. The sequencing used PBMCs, collected before or after stereotactic body radiation therapy (not recorded which). The receptors originated from a donor of 50 years or more with non-small cell lung cancer. Each CDR3 is given with its conserved first and last residue. D genes are given only for firm matches. Rows give clone size only sometimes, using once, few, many, or a class for an expanded clone.

d_gene	v_gene	abundance	j_gene	CDR3aa	CDR3nt
TRBD1	TRBV6-2/TRBV6-3	-	TRBJ2-5	CASSGDSKSQDTQYF	TGTGCCAGCAGTGGGGACAGTAAGTCACAAGATACCCAGTACTTC
TRBD1	TRBV11-1	many	TRBJ2-5	CASSLTSGTGGGRETQYF	TGTGCCAGCAGCTTAACATCCGGGACAGGGGGCGGTCGGGAGACCCAGTACTTC
-	TRBV30	many	TRBJ1-5	CAWGRDYLAEPQHF	TGTGCCTGGGGCCGGGACTACTTAGCGGAGCCCCAGCATTTT
-	TRBV5-1	many	TRBJ1-1	CASSLLPDAEAFF	TGCGCCAGCAGCTTGTTACCCGACGCTGAAGCTTTCTTT
-	TRBV30	-	TRBJ2-7	CAWSRAGLGEQYF	TGTGCCTGGAGTCGGGCAGGGTTGGGGGAGCAGTACTTC
TRBD1	TRBV5-1	many	TRBJ2-7	CASSSQGASNEQYF	TGCGCCAGCAGCTCTCAGGGGGCGAGCAACGAGCAGTACTTC
-	TRBV5-8	many	TRBJ2-7	CASSLPGRIPGPYEQYF	TGTGCCAGCAGCTTACCGGGACGGATACCAGGACCCTACGAGCAGTACTTC
-	TRBV19	-	TRBJ1-4	CASNAPGTQEGEKLFF	TGTGCCAGTAACGCCCCCGGGACCCAAGAAGGCGAAAAACTGTTTTTT
-	TRBV20-1	-	TRBJ2-7	CSASTPSYEQYF	TGCAGTGCTAGTACCCCCTCCTACGAGCAGTACTTC
-	TRBV11-2	-	TRBJ2-7	CASSLESAVEQYF	TGTGCCAGCAGCTTAGAATCAGCGGTCGAGCAGTACTTC
TRBD1	TRBV20-1	medium-sized	TRBJ2-7	CSALNPGQGAYEQYF	TGCAGTGCTTTAAATCCGGGACAGGGGGCCTACGAGCAGTACTTC
TRBD1	TRBV20-1	many	TRBJ2-5	CSARGLSGGRQETQYF	TGCAGTGCTAGGGGTTTGTCAGGGGGTCGCCAAGAGACCCAGTACTTC
-	TRBV10-2	many	TRBJ1-1	CASSGQANTEAFF	TGCGCCAGCAGTGGACAGGCGAACACTGAAGCTTTCTTT
TRBD1	TRBV7-8	-	TRBJ1-1	CASSLRTGAGTEAFF	TGTGCCAGCAGCCTCAGGACAGGGGCGGGTACTGAAGCTTTCTTT
-	TRBV6-9	-	TRBJ1-3	CASSSATRETGNTIYF	TGTGCCAGCAGTTCCGCGACCCGGGAGACTGGAAACACCATATATTTT
-	TRBV13	-	TRBJ1-3	CASSLGRESGNTTCF	TGTGCCAGCAGCTTAGGCAGGGAGTCTGGAAACACCACATGTTTT
-	TRBV28	many	TRBJ2-4	CASSSLQGYIQYF	TGTGCCAGCAGCTCACTCCAGGGTTACATTCAGTACTTC
TRBD1	TRBV5-8	many	TRBJ2-3	CASSSGQGVVTDTQYF	TGTGCCAGCAGCTCGGGACAGGGGGTCGTCACAGATACGCAGTATTTT
TRBD2	TRBV20-1	once	TRBJ2-1	CSADSGLSINNEQFF	TGCAGTGCTGACTCGGGACTATCGATAAACAATGAGCAGTTCTTC
TRBD2	TRBV14	once	TRBJ2-7	CASSLIGGGSYEQYF	TGTGCCAGCAGCCTCATCGGGGGGGGTTCCTACGAGCAGTACTTC
-	TRBV20-1	-	TRBJ2-5	CSALSGLGLEVAQYF	TGCAGTGCGCTCTCCGGGCTGGGGCTAGAGGTAGCCCAGTACTTC
TRBD1	TRBV5-1	-	TRBJ2-2	CASSSDRGQFSWELFF	TGCGCCAGCAGCTCCGACAGGGGGCAATTTTCCTGGGAGCTGTTTTTT
-	TRBV7-3	medium-sized	TRBJ2-7	CASSSRGEGIRNEQYF	TGTGCCAGCAGCTCCCGAGGAGAGGGAATAAGGAACGAGCAGTACTTC
TRBD1	TRBV11-3	few	TRBJ2-2	CASSSWDRGTTGELFF	TGTGCCAGCAGCTCGTGGGACAGGGGTACCACCGGGGAGCTGTTTTTT
-	TRBV7-9	large	TRBJ2-7	CASSLAGGATYEQYF	TGTGCCAGCAGCTTAGCTGGGGGCGCCACCTACGAGCAGTACTTC
-	TRBV12-3/TRBV12-4	-	TRBJ2-5	CASSSTSFEIQYF	TGTGCCAGCAGTTCGACTAGTTTCGAGATCCAGTACTTC
-	TRBV15	-	TRBJ2-6	CATSRALQGSGFNVLTF	TGTGCCACCAGCAGAGCCCTACAGGGCTCTGGGTTCAACGTCCTGACTTTC
-	TRBV14	many	TRBJ2-2	CASSQASYTGELFF	TGTGCCAGCAGCCAAGCAAGTTACACCGGGGAGCTGTTTTTT
-	TRBV3-1	many	TRBJ2-7	CASTQTPGSYEQYF	TGTGCCAGCACCCAGACCCCGGGTAGCTACGAGCAGTACTTC
-	TRBV3-1	many	TRBJ2-5	CASSPIYQETQYF	TGTGCCAGCAGCCCGATTTACCAAGAGACCCAGTACTTC
-	TRBV19	-	TRBJ2-6	CASTPRWISGANVLTF	TGTGCCAGTACTCCACGTTGGATCTCTGGGGCCAACGTCCTGACTTTC
TRBD2	TRBV5-1	-	TRBJ2-7	CASSLRGEVNEQYF	TGCGCCAGCAGCTTGCGGGGGGAAGTCAACGAGCAGTACTTC
-	TRBV2	-	TRBJ2-1	CASSSDRGTYNEQFF	TGTGCCAGCAGTTCCGACCGGGGCACCTACAATGAGCAGTTCTTC
-	TRBV6-9	-	TRBJ2-2	CASSYGQNTWQLFF	TGTGCCAGCAGTTACGGACAGAACACCTGGCAGCTGTTTTTT
TRBD1	TRBV5-6	many	TRBJ1-4	CASSWDRGHTTNEKLFF	TGTGCCAGCAGCTGGGACAGGGGGCATACGACTAATGAAAAACTGTTTTTT
-	TRBV20-1	-	TRBJ1-6	CSARETASNLPLHF	TGCAGTGCTAGAGAAACAGCCTCTAATTTACCCCTCCACTTT
TRBD1	TRBV12-3/TRBV12-4	many	TRBJ1-6	CASRSGGGAYNSPLHF	TGTGCCAGCAGGTCAGGGGGTGGGGCATATAATTCACCCCTCCACTTT